The clone carrying this T cell receptor (beta chain) was recorded a few times. The sample comes from a study of glioma-infiltrating T cells. Amplification of TCR alpha and beta CDR3 regions from RNA used iRepertoire nested multiplex PCR. TCRdb recomputed calls from the multiplex PCR reads with MiXCR, one row per CDR3 protein. The sample lists about 140,000 distinct CDR3 sequences, approximately 40% seen once, with around 20% in the top ten. The sequence was obtained from a human donor with low-grade glioma or glioblastoma, undergoing nonglioma brain surgery, or in good health (not recorded which). Sequencing was performed on glioma tissue, nonneoplastic brain tissue, or PBMCs (not recorded which).

The CDR3 nucleotides are TGTGCCAGCAGCCAAGTACACGGAGCGCGCACAGATACGCAGTATTTT. Protein sequence: CASSQVHGARTDTQYF. The V call is TRBV4-2, the J call TRBJ2-3; D is undetermined. Trimming pared 1 base from V and 1 base from J, leaving 12 bases between. This CDR3 is built from 16 residues. The germline V gene has CDR1 LGHNA and CDR2 YNFKEQ.